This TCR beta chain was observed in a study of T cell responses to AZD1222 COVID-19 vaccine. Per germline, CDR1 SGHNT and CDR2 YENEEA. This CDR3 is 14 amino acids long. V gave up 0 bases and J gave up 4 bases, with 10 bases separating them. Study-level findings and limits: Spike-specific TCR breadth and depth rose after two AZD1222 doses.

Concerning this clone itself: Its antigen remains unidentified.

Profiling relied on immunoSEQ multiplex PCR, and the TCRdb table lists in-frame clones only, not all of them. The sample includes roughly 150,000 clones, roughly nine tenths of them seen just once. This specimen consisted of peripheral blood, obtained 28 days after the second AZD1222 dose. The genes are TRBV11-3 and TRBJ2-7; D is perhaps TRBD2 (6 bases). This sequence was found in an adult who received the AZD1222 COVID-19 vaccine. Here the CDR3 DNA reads TGTGCCAGCAGCTTAGATAGTAGCGGTTACGAGCAGTACTTC. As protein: CASSLDSSGYEQYF.